Listed here are 13 T cell receptor beta chains from one sample, sequenced in a study of neurological immune-mediated disorders. TCRdb recomputed calls from the 5' RACE reads with MiXCR, one row per CDR3 protein. Of some 45,000 distinct CDR3 sequences detected, around 12% appear once; the ten largest clones hold 4.5%. As for time point: longitudinal time-point 2. Material for sequencing was PBMCs. Receptors originate from a male donor with HTLV-1-associated myelopathy (HAM/TSP).

This clonotype was counted at least ten times. The chain joins TRBV7-9 to TRBJ2-7; TRBD1 might be the D (6 bases). This CDR3 has 14 amino acids. Deletions cut 5 bases from V and 3 bases from J, with 14 bases between. Germline CDR1 reads SEHNR; CDR2 reads FQNEAQ (reference sequence). This CDR3 reads CASSPGQMNYEQYF. CDR3 DNA sequence: TGTGCCAGCAGCCCAGGACAGATGAACTACGAGCAGTACTTC.

This clonotype is labeled medium-sized. The CDR3 loop is CASRRDSNQPQHF. DNA for the CDR3: TGTGCCAGCAGGAGGGATAGCAATCAGCCCCAGCATTTT. The chain combines TRBV2 with TRBJ1-5; D unresolved. CDR1 is SNHLY and CDR2 is FYNNEI in the germline V gene. Trimming removed 6 bases from V and 0 bases from J, with 6 bases in between. CDR3 length: 13 amino acids.

This clonotype has ten or more counts. The chain couples TRBV20-1 to TRBJ2-5, with 9 nucleotides matching TRBD2. Germline assignment: CDR1 DFQATT and CDR2 SNEGSKA (reference sequence). The CDR3 is 15 amino acids. V was clipped by 3 bases and J by 7 bases; unmatched bases: 12. The CDR3 DNA is TGCAGTGCTAGCCTGCGGGGGGGCCCATTTGTGACCCAGTACTTC. It codes for CSASLRGGPFVTQYF.

This clonotype has ten or more counts. This chain joins TRBV4-3 and TRBJ2-1; 8 nucleotides match TRBD2. Germline assignment: CDR1 LGHNA and CDR2 YSLEER. This CDR3 is 14 amino acids long. After removal of 6 bases from V and 10 bases from J, the junction contained 11 bases not matched to a gene. This chain's CDR3 is CASRDTGLGGEQFF. The CDR3 region has the DNA TGCGCCAGCAGAGACACGGGACTAGGGGGGGAGCAGTTCTTC.

This clonotype was seen repeatedly, ten times or more. V and J are TRBV12-3 or TRBV12-4 and TRBJ2-1, with 11 bases identical to TRBD1. This CDR3 region has 19 residues. J was trimmed by 9 bases and V by 3 bases; bases with no gene match: 19. CDR3 DNA: TGTGCCAGCAGTTTTCCGGGACAGGGGGTTCTGGGGAAAGAAGTTGAGCAGTTCTTC. Translated: CASSFPGQGVLGKEVEQFF.

This clonotype was seen at least ten times. The chain combines TRBV7-2 with TRBJ2-7; D not certain. Germline V gene data show CDR1 as SGHTA and CDR2 as FQGNSA. The CDR3 consists of 12 residues. V shed 7 bases and J shed 3 bases, with 10 bases lying between them. The CDR3 here is CASNTELYEQYF. The CDR3 nucleotides read TGTGCCAGCAACACAGAGCTCTACGAGCAGTACTTC.

This clonotype was seen a handful of times. The chain couples TRBV20-1 to TRBJ2-3; 7 nucleotides agree with TRBD1. Per germline, CDR1 DFQATT and CDR2 SNEGSKA (reference sequence). Losses at the gene ends were 5 bases for V and 2 bases for J; bases not matched to a gene: 7. CDR3 length: 14 amino acids. The CDR3 DNA reads as TGCAGTGCTGAACACAGGGGCCACACAGATACGCAGTATTTT. Translation: CSAEHRGHTDTQYF.

Ten or more counts support this clonotype. This chain uses TRBV5-1 with TRBJ2-1, with D uncertain. This CDR3 region has 13 residues. CDR1 is SGHRS, CDR2 YFSETQ, per germline. V was clipped by 1 base and J by 4 bases, with 6 bases between them. As DNA, the CDR3 is TGCGCCAGCAGCTTGACCCAGTACAATGAGCAGTTCTTC. Amino acids: CASSLTQYNEQFF. The full variable domain, rest sourced from reference TRBV5-1 and TRBJ2-1, is KAGVTQTPRYLIKTRGQQVTLSCSPISGHRSVSWYQQTPGQGLQFLFEYFSETQRNKGNFPGRFSGRQFSNSRSEMNVSTLELGDSALYLCASSLTQYNEQFFGPGTRLTVL.

There are many counts of this clonotype. The CDR3 nucleotides read TGTGCCAGCAGCCAATCGGGGGAAGATACGCAGTATTTT. This gives the protein CASSQSGEDTQYF. This chain links TRBV3-1 with TRBJ2-3; the D gene is possibly TRBD2 (6 bases). V was trimmed by 2 bases and J by 5 bases, leaving 8 bases between them. The germline V gene has CDR1 LGHDT and CDR2 YNNKEL (reference sequence). This CDR3 has 13 amino acids.

This clonotype was recorded at least ten times. This may stem from a read error, because a much larger clone lies one nucleotide away. The chain has TRBV5-1 and TRBJ2-5, with D hard to call. The CDR3 has 12 residues. CDR1 and CDR2 from the germline V gene are SGHRS and YFSETQ. CDR3 nucleotides: TGCGTCAGCAGCGTGAATCGGGAGACCCAGTACTTC. It specifies CVSSVNRETQYF.

This clonotype has a single count. A read error may account for a junction end that differs from germline. This chain connects TRBV7-9 to TRBJ2-5; D gene uncertain. The CDR3 is 14 residues long. CDR1 and CDR2 (germline): SEHNR, FQNEAQ (reference sequence). DNA of the CDR3: TGTGCCAGAAGCTTAGAGATCCAAAGGGAGACCCAGTACTTC. As protein: CARSLEIQRETQYF.

This clonotype showed up just a few times. The chain recombines TRBV5-1 with TRBJ2-1; 7 positions match TRBD1. This CDR3 is built from 15 residues. Germline CDR1 and CDR2: SGHRS and YFSETQ. J lost 3 bases, V lost 0 bases, and 3 bases had no gene match. CDR3 loop: CASSLDRGSYNEQFF. Written as DNA, the CDR3 is TGCGCCAGCAGCTTGGACAGGGGTAGCTACAATGAGCAGTTCTTC. The full variable domain, rest sourced from reference TRBV5-1 and TRBJ2-1, is KAGVTQTPRYLIKTRGQQVTLSCSPISGHRSVSWYQQTPGQGLQFLFEYFSETQRNKGNFPGRFSGRQFSNSRSEMNVSTLELGDSALYLCASSLDRGSYNEQFFGPGTRLTVL.

This clonotype appeared many times. CDR3 DNA sequence: TGTGCCAGCAACCCGGGGACCCATACGACCACTGAAGCTTTCTTT. Translated: CASNPGTHTTTEAFF. The V gene is TRBV7-2, the J gene TRBJ1-1; maybe TRBD1 (5 bases). Trimming removed 7 bases at V and 4 bases at J, with 19 bases between. Germline V gene lookup returns CDR1 SGHTA and CDR2 FQGNSA. There are 15 residues in the CDR3.